This T cell receptor beta chain emerged from a study of T-cell memory formation after mild COVID-19. The CDR3 length is 14 residues. Germline V CDR1 and CDR2: KGHSH, LQKENI. The ends lost 6 bases at V and 0 bases at J; junction bases unmatched: 3. Each CDR3 protein gets one entry after TCRdb re-called the 5' RACE reads with MiXCR. This sample has just over 400,000 distinct CDR3 sequences, with more than 20% found just once. The chain joins TRBV18 to TRBJ1-1; 8 bases align to TRBD1. The sequenced sample was PBMCs or a T cell subset sorted from them (not recorded which). The clonotype was recovered from an adult woman who had mild COVID-19 (a few samples of this study predate the infection). Cell type and time point are not known. In DNA form, the CDR3 reads TGTGCCAGCTCCCGACAGGGGATGAACACTGAAGCTTTCTTT. Encoded protein: CASSRQGMNTEAFF.